This T cell receptor (beta chain) came from a study of beta chain features in type 1 diabetes. With 4 bases removed from V and 2 bases from J, the gap between germline ends came to 15 bases. This CDR3 has 15 amino acids. Germline V gene data show CDR1 as GTSNPN and CDR2 as SVGIG (reference sequence). About this clone: As yet, its antigen is unknown.

Sequenced material consisted of expressed TCRB transcripts (all of the isolated RNA was reverse transcribed). Clones were read by immunoSEQ multiplex PCR, and TCRdb kept only the in-frame ones, dropping some. The sample includes a few hundred thousand clones, about 24% of them seen just once. Study findings and constraints: Compared to healthy donors, patients appeared to have naive, central memory and Treg TCRB repertoires that were more alike. TCRB CDR3 length was moderately but significantly reduced in all four CD4+ subsets of Type 1 diabetes patients. Possible PCR preference for shorter templates applied equally to patients and controls. Sequencing the cDNA could make cells with high TCR expression show up more than they should.

Sequencing input: naive CD4+ T cells from blood. The source is a woman aged 30 to 39 with type 1 diabetes. The genes are TRBV30 and TRBJ1-5, with D possibly being TRBD1 (6 bases). The CDR3 spells CAWNLGGARNQPQHF. CDR3 sequence (DNA): TGTGCCTGGAACCTTGGGGGCGCACGCAATCAGCCCCAGCATTTT.